The 18 T cell receptor beta chains below all came from one sample that was sequenced in a study of shared T cell receptors in the human thymus. Here immunoSEQ multiplex PCR was the method, and the copy in TCRdb shows in-frame clones only, minus some. The table has just under 550,000 clones, about four fifths seen once. This sample was shared with a second study, whose subject was human thymus T cells.

The sequencing sample was made of thymocytes. All receptors come from a boy under two years old with a congenital heart defect.

V and J are TRBV29-1 and TRBJ2-3; D possibly corresponds to TRBD2 (5 bases). V gave up 0 bases and J gave up 4 bases, with 20 bases separating them. The CDR3 covers 17 residues. The germline gives CDR1 SQVTM, CDR2 ANQGSEA. CDR3 protein: CSVEDPAPGIVADTQYF. The CDR3 DNA follows: TGCAGCGTTGAAGATCCGGCCCCCGGGATTGTGGCAGATACGCAGTATTTT.

The count of this clone is one. The rearrangement links TRBV7-9 to TRBJ2-7, with 9 bases aligning to TRBD2. The trim removed 1 base at V and 7 bases at J, leaving 8 bases unmatched. The germline CDR1 and CDR2 sequences are SEHNR and FQNEAQ (reference sequence). This CDR3 is 15 amino acids long. CDR3 sequence: CASSLGGGRGKEQYF. For the CDR3, the DNA is TGTGCCAGCAGCTTAGGAGGCGGGAGGGGGAAAGAGCAGTACTTC.

The V and J genes are TRBV7-2 and TRBJ2-2; 7 nucleotides line up with TRBD2. V lost 2 bases and J lost 3; bases outside the gene matches: 12. The CDR3 contains 18 residues. Germline assignment: CDR1 SGHTA and CDR2 FQGNSA. CDR3 bases: TGTGCCAGCAGCTTACCCGTTGGGGGGGAGAGGTACACCGGGGAGCTGTTTTTT. Its translation: CASSLPVGGERYTGELFF.

The J gene is TRBJ2-7, the V gene TRBV4-3; 13 bases line up with TRBD2. J gave up 3 bases and V 5 bases, and 4 bases lay outside the gene matches. The CDR3 extends over 15 amino acids. Germline V gene sequence: CDR1 LGHNA, CDR2 YSLEER. The CDR3 is CASSRTSGSIYEQYF. The CDR3 nucleotides read TGCGCCAGCAGCAGGACTAGCGGGAGTATCTACGAGCAGTACTTC.

The J gene is TRBJ2-7, the V gene TRBV4-2, with D possibly TRBD2 on 6 matching bases. Germline CDR1 reads LGHNA; CDR2 reads YNFKEQ. The CDR3 spans 17 residues. Trimming cost V 4 bases and J 7 bases, with 26 bases left between them. CDR3 residues: CASSPPRIAAPFYEQYF. The CDR3 DNA follows: TGTGCCAGCAGCCCTCCCCGGATAGCGGCCCCTTTTTATGAGCAGTACTTC.

The J gene is TRBJ2-7, the V gene TRBV13; 8 nucleotides agree with TRBD2. Per the germline V gene, CDR1 is PRHDT and CDR2 is FYEKMQ (reference sequence). The ends lost 2 bases at V and 4 bases at J; junction bases unmatched: 7. This CDR3 comprises 15 residues. The CDR3 nucleotides are TGTGCCAGCAGCTTAACCGGGACTAGACCTTACGAGCAGTACTTC. As protein: CASSLTGTRPYEQYF. Full variable domain (outside the CDR3, taken from reference TRBV13 and TRBJ2-7): AAGVIQSPRHLIKEKRETATLKCYPIPRHDTVYWYQQGPGQDPQFLISFYEKMQSDKGSIPDRFSAQQFSDYHSELNMSSLELGDSALYFCASSLTGTRPYEQYFGPGTRLTVT.

The J gene is TRBJ2-5, the V gene TRBV14; 8 bases agree with TRBD2. Germline CDR1 and CDR2: SGHDN and FVKESK. V trimming: 10 bases; J trimming: 0 bases; junction bases outside the gene matches: 4. CDR3 length: 13 amino acids. CDR3 in DNA: TGTGCCACCCCGGGAGGGGACCAAGAGACCCAGTACTTC. This sequence encodes CATPGGDQETQYF. Filled out from reference TRBV14 and TRBJ2-5, the complete variable domain reads EAGVTQFPSHSVIEKGQTVTLRCDPISGHDNLYWYRRVMGKEIKFLLHFVKESKQDESGMPNNRFLAERTGGTYSTLKVQPAELEDSGVYFCATPGGDQETQYFGPGTRLLVL.

This clone is a singleton in its sample. The V and J genes are TRBV14 and TRBJ2-7, with D maybe TRBD1 (5 bases). The length of the CDR3 is 13 residues. V lost 9 bases and J lost 0, with 12 bases in between. Germline V lookup: CDR1 SGHDN, CDR2 FVKESK. In DNA form, the CDR3 reads TGTGCCAGGGGGCGCACGAGCTCCTACGAGCAGTACTTC. Translated: CARGRTSSYEQYF.

This clone has just a few counts. DNA for the CDR3: TGTGCCAGCAGCTTAAGTAGGGGTGACTCCCCGGGACTAGCGGCCCCCTCCTACAATGAGCAGTTCTTC. Its translation: CASSLSRGDSPGLAAPSYNEQFF. The V call is TRBV7-3, the J call TRBJ2-1; 11 bases are shared with TRBD2. V was clipped by 1 base and J by 0 bases; unmatched bases: 20. Germline CDR1 reads SGHTA; CDR2 reads FQGTGA. This CDR3 region has 23 residues.

The chain joins TRBV7-8 to TRBJ2-7; 8 nucleotides line up with TRBD2. Per germline, CDR1 SGHVS and CDR2 FQNEAQ. This CDR3 contains 18 residues. J lost 4 bases, V lost 4 bases, and 18 bases had no gene match. Here the CDR3 reads CASSSNLHGRAGRYEQYF. The CDR3 coding sequence is TGTGCCAGCAGCTCCAATCTTCACGGGAGGGCAGGGCGGTACGAGCAGTACTTC. The complete variable domain, with remaining parts taken from reference TRBV7-8 and TRBJ2-7, reads GAGVSQSPRYKVAKRGQDVALRCDPISGHVSLFWYQQALGQGPEFLTYFQNEAQLDKSGLPSDRFFAERPEGSVSTLKIQRTQQEDSAVYLCASSSNLHGRAGRYEQYFGPGTRLTVT.

Written as DNA, the CDR3 is TGCGCCAGCAGATATACCGGGACTCCAAACAATGAGCAGTTCTTC. Translation: CASRYTGTPNNEQFF. The chain couples TRBV4-3 to TRBJ2-1; the D gene is possibly TRBD2 (6 bases). There are 15 residues in the CDR3. Germline lookup yields CDR1 LGHNA and CDR2 YSLEER. Trimming took 6 bases from V and 5 from J, leaving 17 bases between them.

The genes are TRBV4-2 and TRBJ2-7; 8 bases align to TRBD1. V gave up 1 base and J gave up 6 bases; unmatched junction bases: 11. The CDR3 totals 16 residues. Germline V gene sequence: CDR1 LGHNA, CDR2 YNFKEQ. CDR3 residues: CASSQVPGGRGFEQYF. DNA of the CDR3: TGTGCCAGCAGCCAAGTCCCAGGGGGCAGGGGCTTCGAGCAGTACTTC.

The chain carries TRBV25-1 and TRBJ2-1, with TRBD2 as a possible D gene (5 bases). The CDR3 runs to 16 residues. Trimming shortened V by 7 bases and J by 3 bases, and 19 bases separated the two germline ends. CDR1 MGHDK and CDR2 SYGVNS come from the germline V gene. The CDR3, as DNA: TGTGCCAGCACCCCCGTCGGGAACCCACTCTACAATGAGCAGTTCTTC. It yields the protein CASTPVGNPLYNEQFF.

V is TRBV6-5 and J is TRBJ2-7; 9 bases are a match to TRBD1. The V segment lost 4 bases and the J segment 3 bases; nucleotides outside the gene matches: 7. The CDR3 runs 15 residues. Germline CDR1 MNHEY, CDR2 SVGAGI. This CDR3 is CASSFRDRVHYEQYF. The CDR3 DNA follows: TGTGCCAGCAGTTTCCGGGACAGGGTACACTACGAGCAGTACTTC.

The chain is built from TRBV6-1 and TRBJ2-3, with a tentative D call TRBD1 (6 bases). The ends were cut back, 4 bases at V and 5 bases at J, with 28 bases in the middle. This CDR3 comprises 19 residues. Germline V gene sequence: CDR1 MNHNS, CDR2 SASEGT. CDR3 residues: CASSAGTPTGPLHGDTQYF. CDR3 DNA sequence: TGTGCCAGCAGTGCCGGGACGCCGACAGGCCCCCTACACGGAGATACGCAGTATTTT.

This chain links TRBV23-1 with TRBJ2-7; TRBD2 aligns across 9 bases. TRBV23-1 is identified as an open reading frame with a role that is uncertain. The V gene end was trimmed by 3 bases and the J gene end by 5 bases; junction bases not matched to a gene: 11. The CDR3 consists of 16 residues. CDR3: CASSHPQVAGDHEQYF. As DNA, the CDR3 is TGCGCCAGCAGTCACCCGCAGGTAGCGGGAGATCACGAGCAGTACTTC.

V is TRBV27 and J is TRBJ1-3, with D hard to call. CDR1 and CDR2 from the germline V gene are MNHEY and SMNVEV (reference sequence). V was shortened by 5 bases and J by 5 bases, with 16 bases between the two germline ends. This CDR3 comprises 15 residues. The CDR3 nucleotides read TGTGCCAGCAGTCAAAAGACGGGAGGGAGAAACACCATATATTTT. Translation: CASSQKTGGRNTIYF.

The CDR3 here is CASRGVRGYNEQFF. The CDR3 DNA follows: TGTGCCAGCAGAGGCGTTCGGGGCTACAATGAGCAGTTCTTC. V usage is TRBV28 and J usage is TRBJ2-1, with D tentatively TRBD2 (5 bases). Germline V gives CDR1 MDHEN, CDR2 SYDVKM. This CDR3 has 14 amino acids. V was clipped by 6 bases and J by 3 bases, with 12 bases between them.